This T cell receptor (beta chain) was sequenced for a study of vaccination effects on CD4 cells after COVID-19. Study-level findings and limits: By a late point after vaccination, infection- and vaccine-induced clones had shrunk markedly through clonal contraction.

Repertoires were generated with immunoSEQ multiplex PCR, while TCRdb's copy carries only in-frame clones and drops some. The sample consists of about 58,000 clones, over 60% of them appearing once. As concerns this clone: The antigen is unknown.

At the end of more than 8 days of culture, CD4+ T cells were isolated. The receptor's source is a human donor who received a COVID-19 vaccine. The sample here was CD4+ T cells from PBMCs cultured without peptide, taken before COVID-19 vaccination.

The chain's CDR3 is CASSPKRGATAYNEQFF. The CDR3 bases are TGTGCCAGCAGCCCCAAGCGGGGGGCCACAGCCTACAATGAGCAGTTCTTC. The chain carries TRBV9 and TRBJ2-1, with 9 bases matching TRBD2. Germline values: CDR1 SGDLS, CDR2 YYNGEE. Trimming took 4 bases from V and 2 from J; bases not matched to a gene: 10. CDR3 length: 17 amino acids.